The clone carrying this TCR beta chain was seen a few times. Antigen unknown. This entry comes from a study of blood T cells in healthy people across ages. Findings of the study overall: Diversity estimated from one million T cells was considered an underestimate.

The use of a sample-barcoded 5' primer and a J-beta primer mix characterized a second PCR of roughly 6 to 12 cycles. The template-switch adaptor was a 5' adaptor with 12 random nucleotides. It tagged each cDNA molecule. Each CDR3 protein is one row after TCRdb ran MiXCR on the 5' RACE reads. The sample lists about 670,000 distinct CDR3 sequences; more than 45% were seen once. Germline V lookup: CDR1 SQVTM, CDR2 ANQGSEA. V dropped 6 bases and J dropped 5 bases, with 20 bases sitting between them. The length of the CDR3 is 15 residues. The genes are TRBV29-1 and TRBJ2-1, with D perhaps matching TRBD1 (6 bases). The sample was blood. This sequence originates from a woman over 75 in good health. Written as DNA, the CDR3 is TGCAGCGTCGCTCGTCTCTTGACAGGCAACAATGAGCAGTTCTTC. Its translation: CSVARLLTGNNEQFF.